The 17 T cell receptor beta chains reported below all come from one sample, sequenced in a study of beta chain features in type 1 diabetes. Of the isolated RNA, all was reverse transcribed, and so the sequenced material was expressed TCRB transcripts. Repertoires were generated with immunoSEQ multiplex PCR, while TCRdb's copy carries only in-frame clones and drops some. Among over 300,000 clones listed, 7.5% to 9% were seen once. The sequenced sample was central memory CD4+ T cells from blood. The receptors here all came from a woman younger than 30 in good health.

This sequence joins TRBV6-1 and TRBJ2-1; D is ambiguous. The CDR3 spans 12 residues. Germline loops: CDR1 MNHNS, CDR2 SASEGT. V was cut by 7 bases and J by 9 bases, with 13 bases left in between. Here the CDR3 reads CASTQSVGEQFF. The CDR3 coding sequence is TGTGCCAGCACACAGTCGGTGGGTGAGCAGTTCTTC.

The V gene is TRBV9, the J gene TRBJ2-2; D uncertain. The CDR3 sequence is 14 residues long. CDR1 is SGDLS and CDR2 is YYNGEE in the germline V gene. Deletions cut 0 bases from V and 3 bases from J, with 6 bases between. The CDR3 nucleotides are TGTGCCAGCAGCGTAGAAGCCCACACCGGGGAGCTGTTTTTT. Its translation is CASSVEAHTGELFF.

The V gene is TRBV4-3, the J gene TRBJ1-6; weak D call: TRBD1 (5 bases). Germline CDR1 reads LGHNA; CDR2 reads YSLEER. This CDR3 spans 14 amino acids. The germline V and J ends were trimmed by 2 bases and 9 bases, with 11 bases remaining between them. This CDR3 is CASSQTLDSSPLHF. CDR3 nucleotide sequence: TGCGCCAGCAGCCAAACTCTAGACAGTTCACCCCTCCACTTT.

This chain links TRBV19 with TRBJ2-2; TRBD2 matches at 8 bases. Germline V lookup: CDR1 LNHDA, CDR2 SQIVND (reference sequence). The CDR3 spans 15 residues. Unmatched junction bases numbered 3, after V lost 0 bases and J lost 6 bases. Written as DNA, the CDR3 is TGTGCCAGTAGTATAGATCTTAGCGGGGCCGGGGAGCTGTTTTTT. Its protein is CASSIDLSGAGELFF.

This chain uses TRBV11-2 with TRBJ2-3; D is undetermined. V was pared by 8 bases and J by 2 bases, with 14 bases between. The CDR3 totals 14 residues. CDR1 and CDR2 (germline): SGHAT, FQNNGV. The CDR3 sequence: CASQFGGSTDTQYF. CDR3 nucleotides: TGTGCCAGCCAATTTGGTGGCTCCACAGATACGCAGTATTTT.

This clone was found a few times. The rearrangement uses TRBV2 and TRBJ1-1, with 7 bases fitting TRBD1. CDR1 and CDR2 (germline): SNHLY, FYNNEI. The CDR3 consists of 16 residues. J was trimmed by 0 bases and V by 6 bases; bases with no gene match: 10. CDR3 loop: CASRRQGSRMNTEAFF. CDR3 bases: TGTGCCAGCAGGAGACAGGGAAGTAGGATGAACACTGAAGCTTTCTTT.

This clone was seen a few times. The CDR3 coding sequence is TGTGCCAGCAGCTTAGTTAGGGGAGCTAACTATGGCTACACCTTC. Protein product: CASSLVRGANYGYTF. The V gene is TRBV7-2, the J gene TRBJ1-2; TRBD1 is a possible D gene (5 bases). The germline V gene has CDR1 SGHTA and CDR2 FQGNSA. V was clipped by 1 base and J by 0 bases, with 9 bases between them. CDR3 length: 15 residues.

This clone has ten or more counts. This chain links TRBV4-2 with TRBJ2-7, with 7 bases lining up with TRBD2. Germline lookup yields CDR1 LGHNA and CDR2 YNFKEQ. This CDR3 region has 16 residues. The V gene end was trimmed by 0 bases and the J gene end by 2 bases; junction bases not matched to a gene: 7. CDR3 sequence reads: CASSQDLGGSAYEQYF. CDR3 sequence (DNA): TGTGCCAGCAGCCAAGATCTTGGCGGGAGTGCCTACGAGCAGTACTTC.

The rearrangement links TRBV6-5 to TRBJ1-2; D might be TRBD1 (5 bases). Per germline, CDR1 MNHEY and CDR2 SVGAGI. The CDR3 is made up of 14 amino acids. V was clipped by 5 bases and J by 4 bases, with 14 bases between them. The CDR3 DNA reads TGTGCCAGCAGTCAGAATCCTGGGACCTATGGCTACACCTTC. It encodes CASSQNPGTYGYTF.

This clone was counted between two and nine times. The J gene is TRBJ2-1, the V gene TRBV7-2; 16 nucleotides agree with TRBD2. The CDR3 is 17 amino acids. With 5 bases clipped from V and 9 bases from J, the junction kept 10 bases outside the gene matches. From germline, CDR1 is SGHTA and CDR2 FQGNSA. The CDR3, as DNA: TGTGCCAGCAGCCCCTCCGGGACTAGCGGGAGGGCCAGTGAGCAGTTCTTC. Translated, it gives CASSPSGTSGRASEQFF. Together with reference TRBV7-2 and TRBJ2-1, the CDR3 gives the full variable domain: GAGVSQSPSNKVTEKGKDVELRCDPISGHTALYWYRQSLGQGLEFLIYFQGNSAPDKSGLPSDRFSAERTGGSVSTLTIQRTQQEDSAVYLCASSPSGTSGRASEQFFGPGTRLTVL.

This clone was observed a few times. The chain combines TRBV29-1 with TRBJ2-1; TRBD2 aligns across 9 bases. CDR3 length: 13 residues. V shed 7 bases, J shed 3 bases, and the junction held 4 bases outside the gene matches. Germline CDR1 reads SQVTM; CDR2 reads ANQGSEA. CDR3 DNA sequence: TGCAGCGCCTGGACTAGCGTCTACAATGAGCAGTTCTTC. Translating it yields CSAWTSVYNEQFF.

This clone was seen more than once but under ten times. The V and J genes are TRBV6-1 and TRBJ2-5; 11 positions match TRBD2. Per germline, CDR1 MNHNS and CDR2 SASEGT. The CDR3 is made up of 16 amino acids. Trimming took 0 bases from V and 4 from J; bases not matched to a gene: 4. In DNA, the CDR3 is TGTGCCAGCAGTGAAGCGCGAGGACTAGCGGGAGAGACCCAGTACTTC. It encodes CASSEARGLAGETQYF.

This clone was found a few times. The V call is TRBV7-2, the J call TRBJ2-3, with 7 bases identical to TRBD2. CDR1 and CDR2 (germline): SGHTA, FQGNSA. The CDR3 extends over 17 amino acids. The V and J ends lost 3 bases and 0 bases, in that order; junction bases with no gene match: 9. The chain's CDR3 is CASSFPVGSGSTDTQYF. The CDR3 DNA reads as TGTGCCAGCAGCTTCCCCGTAGGTAGCGGGAGCACAGATACGCAGTATTTT.

This clone was detected a few times. This chain uses TRBV7-9 with TRBJ2-1; 7 bases line up with TRBD2. J lost 5 bases, V lost 5 bases, and 15 bases had no gene match. The germline CDR1 and CDR2 sequences are SEHNR and FQNEAQ (reference sequence). This CDR3 has 17 amino acids. The CDR3 sequence is CASSRPFSRELHNEQFF. In DNA, the CDR3 is TGTGCCAGCAGCCGCCCTTTTTCGCGGGAGCTCCACAATGAGCAGTTCTTC.

The chain combines TRBV5-1 with TRBJ2-5; 9 bases map to TRBD2. With V trimmed by 4 bases and J by 2 bases, 6 bases remained unmatched. Germline V gene sequence: CDR1 SGHRS, CDR2 YFSETQ. CDR3 length equals 15 residues. CDR3 region: CASSRIAGVQETQYF. In nucleotides, the CDR3 is TGCGCCAGCAGCCGAATAGCGGGAGTACAAGAGACCCAGTACTTC.

In this sample, this clone turned up a few times. The chain has TRBV28 and TRBJ1-2; D not resolved. Trimming stripped 7 bases from V and 4 bases from J, with 7 bases between. This CDR3 has 11 amino acids. Per germline, CDR1 MDHEN and CDR2 SYDVKM. This CDR3 reads CASTTAYGYTF. The CDR3 nucleotides read TGTGCCAGCACGACGGCCTATGGCTACACCTTC.

This clone was observed a handful of times. This chain joins TRBV28 and TRBJ2-1; TRBD1 matches 10 bases. V lost 5 bases, J lost 15 bases, and 13 bases stayed unmatched. The CDR3 covers 14 residues. Germline V lookup: CDR1 MDHEN, CDR2 SYDVKM. The CDR3 DNA is TGTGCCAGCAGTGCGCGGGTGGACAGGGGGAAGCCGTTCTTC. Protein sequence: CASSARVDRGKPFF.